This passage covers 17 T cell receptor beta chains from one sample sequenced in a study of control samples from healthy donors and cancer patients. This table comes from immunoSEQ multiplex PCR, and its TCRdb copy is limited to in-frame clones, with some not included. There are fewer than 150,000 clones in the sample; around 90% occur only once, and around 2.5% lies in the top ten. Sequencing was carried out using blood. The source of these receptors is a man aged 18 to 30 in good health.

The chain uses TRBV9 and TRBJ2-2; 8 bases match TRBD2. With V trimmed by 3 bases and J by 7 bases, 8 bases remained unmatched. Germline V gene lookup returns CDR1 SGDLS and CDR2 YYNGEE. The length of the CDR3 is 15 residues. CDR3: CASSEGLGGVGELFF. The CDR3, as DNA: TGTGCCAGCAGCGAGGGACTAGGGGGAGTCGGGGAGCTGTTTTTT.

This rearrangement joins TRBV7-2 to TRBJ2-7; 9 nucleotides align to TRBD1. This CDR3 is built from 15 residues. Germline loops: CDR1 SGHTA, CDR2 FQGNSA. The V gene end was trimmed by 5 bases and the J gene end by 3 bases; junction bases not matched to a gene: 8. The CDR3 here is CASSLRTGVVYEQYV. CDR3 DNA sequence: TGTGCCAGCAGCCTCCGGACAGGGGTCGTCTACGAGCAGTACGTC.

CDR3 region: CAWSSGSTDTQYF. As DNA, the CDR3 is TGTGCCTGGAGCAGCGGGAGCACAGATACGCAGTATTTT. The chain joins TRBV30 to TRBJ2-3, with D maybe TRBD2 (6 bases). This CDR3 region has 13 residues. Germline-derived CDR1 and CDR2 are GTSNPN and SVGIG (reference sequence). With 3 bases removed from V and 0 bases from J, the gap between germline ends came to 7 bases.

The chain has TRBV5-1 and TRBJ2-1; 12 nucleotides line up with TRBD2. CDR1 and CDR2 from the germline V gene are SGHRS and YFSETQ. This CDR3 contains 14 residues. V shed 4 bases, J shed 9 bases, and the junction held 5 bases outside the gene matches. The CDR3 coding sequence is TGCGCCAGCAGCCCTAGCGGGGGGGTGGCTGAGCAGTTCTTC. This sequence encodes CASSPSGGVAEQFF.

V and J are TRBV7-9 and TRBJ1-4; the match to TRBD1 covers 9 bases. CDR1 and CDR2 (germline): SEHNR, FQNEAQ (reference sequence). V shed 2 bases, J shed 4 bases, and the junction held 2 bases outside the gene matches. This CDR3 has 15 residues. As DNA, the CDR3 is TGTGCCAGCAGCTTAAGGGGACAGGGTAATGAAAAACTGTTTTTT. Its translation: CASSLRGQGNEKLFF. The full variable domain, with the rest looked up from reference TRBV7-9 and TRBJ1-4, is DTGVSQNPRHKITKRGQNVTFRCDPISEHNRLYWYRQTLGQGPEFLTYFQNEAQLEKSRLLSDRFSAERPKGSFSTLEIQRTEQGDSAMYLCASSLRGQGNEKLFFGSGTQLSVL.

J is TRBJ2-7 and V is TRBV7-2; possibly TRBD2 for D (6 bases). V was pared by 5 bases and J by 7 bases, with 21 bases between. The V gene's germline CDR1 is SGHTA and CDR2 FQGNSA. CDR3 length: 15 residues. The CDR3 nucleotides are TGTGCCAGCAGCCCTGGCGGAGGGAGGCTGGGAGAGCAGTACGTC. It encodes CASSPGGGRLGEQYV.

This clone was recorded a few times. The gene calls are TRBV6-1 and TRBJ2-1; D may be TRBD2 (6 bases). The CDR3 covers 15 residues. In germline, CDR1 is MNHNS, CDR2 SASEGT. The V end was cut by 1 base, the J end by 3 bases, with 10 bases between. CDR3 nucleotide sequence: TGTGCCAGCAGTGAAGTTAGCGGACTCTACAATGAGCAGTTCTTC. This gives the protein CASSEVSGLYNEQFF.

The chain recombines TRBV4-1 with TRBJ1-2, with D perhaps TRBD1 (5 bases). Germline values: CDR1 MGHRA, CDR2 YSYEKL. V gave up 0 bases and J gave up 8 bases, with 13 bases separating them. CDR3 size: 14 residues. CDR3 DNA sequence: TGCGCCAGCAGCCAAGACAGGACACCTCGCGGCTACACCTTC. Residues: CASSQDRTPRGYTF.

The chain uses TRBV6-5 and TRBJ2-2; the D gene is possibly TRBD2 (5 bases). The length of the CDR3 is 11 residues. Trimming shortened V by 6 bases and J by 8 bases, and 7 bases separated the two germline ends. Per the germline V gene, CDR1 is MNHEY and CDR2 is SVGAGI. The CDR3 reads CASSRRGELFF. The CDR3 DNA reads TGTGCCAGCAGCCGGAGGGGGGAGCTGTTTTTT.

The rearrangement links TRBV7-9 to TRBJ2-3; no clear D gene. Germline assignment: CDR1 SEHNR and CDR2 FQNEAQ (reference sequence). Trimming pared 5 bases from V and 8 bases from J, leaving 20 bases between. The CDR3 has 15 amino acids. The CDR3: CASSNNVPLLGTQYF. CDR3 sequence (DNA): TGTGCCAGCAGCAATAACGTCCCACTCCTGGGTACGCAGTATTTT.

The CDR3 nucleotides read TGTGCCAGCAGGGTAGCGGGGGGACAAGAGACCCAGTACTTC. It translates to CASRVAGGQETQYF. The gene calls are TRBV28 and TRBJ2-5; TRBD2 matches 10 bases. The CDR3 extends over 14 amino acids. Per the germline V gene, CDR1 is MDHEN and CDR2 is SYDVKM. J was trimmed by 2 bases and V by 6 bases; bases with no gene match: 3. The full variable domain, its missing parts supplied by reference TRBV28 and TRBJ2-5, is DVKVTQSSRYLVKRTGEKVFLECVQDMDHENMFWYRQDPGLGLRLIYFSYDVKMKEKGDIPEGYSVSREKKERFSLILESASTNQTSMYLCASRVAGGQETQYFGPGTRLLVL.

The CDR3, as DNA: TGTGCCAGCAGCCCCGCCGGGACAGGGGAACAGCCCCAGCATTTT. This sequence encodes CASSPAGTGEQPQHF. V is TRBV7-8 and J is TRBJ1-5; 10 bases agree with TRBD1. The CDR3 is 15 residues long. After removal of 5 bases from V and 7 bases from J, the junction contained 8 bases not matched to a gene. The germline V gene encodes CDR1 SGHVS and CDR2 FQNEAQ. The whole variable domain, filled in from reference TRBV7-8 and TRBJ1-5, reads GAGVSQSPRYKVAKRGQDVALRCDPISGHVSLFWYQQALGQGPEFLTYFQNEAQLDKSGLPSDRFFAERPEGSVSTLKIQRTQQEDSAVYLCASSPAGTGEQPQHFGDGTRLSIL.

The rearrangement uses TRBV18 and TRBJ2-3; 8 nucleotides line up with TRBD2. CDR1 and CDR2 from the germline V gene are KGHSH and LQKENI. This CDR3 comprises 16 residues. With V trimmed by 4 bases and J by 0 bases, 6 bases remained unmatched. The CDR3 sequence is CASSRTSGGSTDTQYF. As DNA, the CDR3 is TGTGCCAGCTCACGTACTAGCGGCGGTAGCACAGATACGCAGTATTTT.

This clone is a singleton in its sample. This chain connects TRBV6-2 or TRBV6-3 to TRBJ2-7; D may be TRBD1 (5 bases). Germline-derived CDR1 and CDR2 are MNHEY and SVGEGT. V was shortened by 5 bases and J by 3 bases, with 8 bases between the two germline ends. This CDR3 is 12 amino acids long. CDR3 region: CASSDSYYEQYF. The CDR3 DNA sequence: TGTGCCAGCAGTGACAGCTACTACGAGCAGTACTTC.

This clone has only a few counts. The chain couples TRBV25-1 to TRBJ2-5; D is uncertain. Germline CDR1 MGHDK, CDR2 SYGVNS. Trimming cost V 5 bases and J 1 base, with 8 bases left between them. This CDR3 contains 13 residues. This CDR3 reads CASSLPGQETQYF. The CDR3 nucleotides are TGTGCCAGCAGTCTTCCCGGCCAAGAGACCCAGTACTTC.

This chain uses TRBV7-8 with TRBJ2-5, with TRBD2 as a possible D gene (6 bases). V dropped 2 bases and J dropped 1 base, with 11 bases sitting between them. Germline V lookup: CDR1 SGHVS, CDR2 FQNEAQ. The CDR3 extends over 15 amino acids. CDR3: CASSLFRDFQETQYF. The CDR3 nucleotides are TGTGCCAGCAGCTTATTCCGGGACTTCCAAGAGACCCAGTACTTC.

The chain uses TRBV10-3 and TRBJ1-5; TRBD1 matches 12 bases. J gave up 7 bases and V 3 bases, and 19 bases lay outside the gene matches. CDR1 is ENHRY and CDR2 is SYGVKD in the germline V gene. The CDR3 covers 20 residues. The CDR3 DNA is TGTGCCATCAGTGACCGGGACAGGGGGCGCGACAGGTCCGGGCGACAGCCCCAGCATTTT. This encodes CAISDRDRGRDRSGRQPQHF.